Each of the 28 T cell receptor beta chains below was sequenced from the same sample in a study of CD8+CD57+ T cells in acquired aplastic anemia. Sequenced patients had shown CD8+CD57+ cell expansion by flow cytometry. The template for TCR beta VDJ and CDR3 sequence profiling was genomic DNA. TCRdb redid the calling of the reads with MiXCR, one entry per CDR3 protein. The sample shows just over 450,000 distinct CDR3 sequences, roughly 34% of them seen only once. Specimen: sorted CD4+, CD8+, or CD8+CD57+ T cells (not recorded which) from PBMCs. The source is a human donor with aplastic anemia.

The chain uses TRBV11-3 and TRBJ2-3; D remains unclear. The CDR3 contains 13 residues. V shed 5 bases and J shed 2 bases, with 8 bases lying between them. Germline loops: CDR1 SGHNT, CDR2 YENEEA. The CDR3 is CASSEPPTDTQYF. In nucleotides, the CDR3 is TGTGCCAGCAGCGAACCCCCCACAGATACGCAGTATTTT.

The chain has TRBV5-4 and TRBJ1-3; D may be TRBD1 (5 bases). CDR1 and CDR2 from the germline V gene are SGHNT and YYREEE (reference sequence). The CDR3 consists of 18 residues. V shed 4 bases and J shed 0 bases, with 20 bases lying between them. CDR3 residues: CASSLGPIGANSGNTIYF. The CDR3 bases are TGTGCCAGCAGCCTTGGCCCCATAGGGGCGAACTCTGGAAACACCATATATTTT.

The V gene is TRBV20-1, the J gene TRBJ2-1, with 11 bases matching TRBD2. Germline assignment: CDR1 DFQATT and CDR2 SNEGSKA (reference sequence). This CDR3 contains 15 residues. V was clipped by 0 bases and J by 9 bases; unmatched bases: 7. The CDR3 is CSARDTSGSSVEQFF. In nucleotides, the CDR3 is TGCAGTGCTAGAGATACTAGCGGGAGTTCTGTTGAGCAGTTCTTC.

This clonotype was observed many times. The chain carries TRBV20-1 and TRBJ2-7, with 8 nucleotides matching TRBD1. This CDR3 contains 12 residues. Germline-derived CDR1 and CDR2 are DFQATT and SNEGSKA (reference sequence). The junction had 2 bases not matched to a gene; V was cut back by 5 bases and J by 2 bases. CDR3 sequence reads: CSAPGQAYEQYF. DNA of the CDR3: TGCAGTGCTCCGGGACAGGCCTACGAGCAGTACTTC.

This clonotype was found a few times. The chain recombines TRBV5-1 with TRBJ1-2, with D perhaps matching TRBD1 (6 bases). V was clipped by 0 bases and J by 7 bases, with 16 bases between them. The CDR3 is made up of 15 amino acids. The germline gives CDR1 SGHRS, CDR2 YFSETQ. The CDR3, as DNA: TGCGCCAGCAGCTTGGCCGTGGGGGGCGCCGGTGGCTACACCTTC. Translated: CASSLAVGGAGGYTF.

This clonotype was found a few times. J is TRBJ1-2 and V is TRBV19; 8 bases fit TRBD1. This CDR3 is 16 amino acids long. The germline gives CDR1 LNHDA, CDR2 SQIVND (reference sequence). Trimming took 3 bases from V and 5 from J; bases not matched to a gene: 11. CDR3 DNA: TGTGCCAGTAGTATCAAGCGCGGACAGGGTCGGTATGGCTACACCTTC. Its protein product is CASSIKRGQGRYGYTF. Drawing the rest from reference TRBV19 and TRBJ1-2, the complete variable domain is DGGITQSPKYLFRKEGQNVTLSCEQNLNHDAMYWYRQDPGQGLRLIYYSQIVNDFQKGDIAEGYSVSREKKESFPLTVTSAQKNPTAFYLCASSIKRGQGRYGYTFGSGTRLTVV.

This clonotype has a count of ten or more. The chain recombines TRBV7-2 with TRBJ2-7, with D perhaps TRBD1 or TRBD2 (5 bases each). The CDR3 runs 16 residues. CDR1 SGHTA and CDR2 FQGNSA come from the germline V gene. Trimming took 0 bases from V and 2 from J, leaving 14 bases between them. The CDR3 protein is CASSLAIGTMTYEQYF. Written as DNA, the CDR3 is TGTGCCAGCAGCTTAGCGATAGGGACCATGACCTACGAGCAGTACTTC.

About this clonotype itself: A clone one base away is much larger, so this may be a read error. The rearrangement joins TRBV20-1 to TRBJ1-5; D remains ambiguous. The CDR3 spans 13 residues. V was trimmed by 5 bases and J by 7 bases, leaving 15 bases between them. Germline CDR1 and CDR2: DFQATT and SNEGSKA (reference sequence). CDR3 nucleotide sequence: TGCAGTGCTGGAGCAGGACTCCTCCAGCCCCAGCATTTT. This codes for CSAGAGLLQPQHF.

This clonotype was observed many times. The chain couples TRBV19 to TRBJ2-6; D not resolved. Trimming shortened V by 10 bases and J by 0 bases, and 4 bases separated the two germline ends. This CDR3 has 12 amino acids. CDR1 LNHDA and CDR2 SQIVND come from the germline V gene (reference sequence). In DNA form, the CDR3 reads TGTGCCACTCACTCTGGGGCCAACGTCCTGACTTTC. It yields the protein CATHSGANVLTF.

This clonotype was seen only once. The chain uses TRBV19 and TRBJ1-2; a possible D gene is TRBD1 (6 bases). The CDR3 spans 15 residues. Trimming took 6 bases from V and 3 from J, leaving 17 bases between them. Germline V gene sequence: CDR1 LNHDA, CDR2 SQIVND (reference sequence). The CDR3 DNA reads TGTGCCAGTAGCCCACCGGACAGAAGTTACTATGGCTACACCTTC. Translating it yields CASSPPDRSYYGYTF.

This chain's CDR3 is CASSYYEVAFF. CDR3 DNA sequence: TGTGCCAGCAGTTACTACGAAGTAGCTTTCTTT. V usage is TRBV6-6 and J usage is TRBJ1-1; D not resolved. CDR3 length: 11 residues. Per the germline V gene, CDR1 is MNHNY and CDR2 is SVGAGI (reference sequence). The germline V and J ends were trimmed by 1 base and 10 bases, with 7 bases remaining between them.

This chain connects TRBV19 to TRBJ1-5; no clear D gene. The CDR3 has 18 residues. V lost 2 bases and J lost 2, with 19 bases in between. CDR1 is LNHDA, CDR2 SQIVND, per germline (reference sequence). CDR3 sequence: CASSITEAGLRGNQPQHF. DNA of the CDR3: TGTGCCAGTAGTATAACAGAGGCAGGCTTAAGAGGCAATCAGCCCCAGCATTTT.

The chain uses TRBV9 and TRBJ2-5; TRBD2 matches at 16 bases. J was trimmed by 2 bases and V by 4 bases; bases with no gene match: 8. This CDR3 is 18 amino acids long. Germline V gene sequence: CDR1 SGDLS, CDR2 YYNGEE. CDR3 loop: CASSLGTSGGVGQETQYF. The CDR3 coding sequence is TGTGCCAGCAGCCTCGGGACTAGCGGGGGGGTTGGGCAAGAGACCCAGTACTTC. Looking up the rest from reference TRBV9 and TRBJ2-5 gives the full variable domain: DSGVTQTPKHLITATGQRVTLRCSPRSGDLSVYWYQQSLDQGLQFLIQYYNGEERAKGNILERFSAQQFPDLHSELNLSSLELGDSALYFCASSLGTSGGVGQETQYFGPGTRLLVL.

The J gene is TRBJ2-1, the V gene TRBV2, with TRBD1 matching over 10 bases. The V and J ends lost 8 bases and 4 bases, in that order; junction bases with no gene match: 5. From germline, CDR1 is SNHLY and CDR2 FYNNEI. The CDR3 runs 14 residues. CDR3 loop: CASVRGQGYNEQFF. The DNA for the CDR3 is TGTGCCAGCGTCAGGGGACAGGGGTACAATGAGCAGTTCTTC.

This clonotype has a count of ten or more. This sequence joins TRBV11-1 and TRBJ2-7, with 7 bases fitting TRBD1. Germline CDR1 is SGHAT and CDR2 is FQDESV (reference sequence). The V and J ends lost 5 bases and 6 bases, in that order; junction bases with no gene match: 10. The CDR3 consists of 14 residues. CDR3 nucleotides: TGTGCCAGCAGCCCAGACAGGGCCGTGAGCGAGCAGTACTTC. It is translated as CASSPDRAVSEQYF. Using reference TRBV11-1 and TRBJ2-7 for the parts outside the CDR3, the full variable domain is EAEVAQSPRYKITEKSQAVAFWCDPISGHATLYWYRQILGQGPELLVQFQDESVVDDSQLPKDRFSAERLKGVDSTLKIQPAELGDSAMYLCASSPDRAVSEQYFGPGTRLTVT.

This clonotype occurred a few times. The CDR3 is CASSEGSGAGKLFF. CDR3 in DNA: TGTGCCAGCAGTGAAGGTTCAGGGGCAGGAAAACTGTTTTTT. The J gene is TRBJ1-4, the V gene TRBV25-1; D is perhaps TRBD1 (6 bases). Trimming removed 2 bases at V and 10 bases at J, with 14 bases between. The germline V gene encodes CDR1 MGHDK and CDR2 SYGVNS. This CDR3 has 14 residues.

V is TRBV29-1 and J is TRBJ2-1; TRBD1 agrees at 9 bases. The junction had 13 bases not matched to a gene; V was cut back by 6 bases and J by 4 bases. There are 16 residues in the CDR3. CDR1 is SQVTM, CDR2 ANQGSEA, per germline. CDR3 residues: CSVDPSGQGAYNEQFF. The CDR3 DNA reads TGCAGCGTGGACCCCTCGGGACAGGGAGCATACAATGAGCAGTTCTTC.

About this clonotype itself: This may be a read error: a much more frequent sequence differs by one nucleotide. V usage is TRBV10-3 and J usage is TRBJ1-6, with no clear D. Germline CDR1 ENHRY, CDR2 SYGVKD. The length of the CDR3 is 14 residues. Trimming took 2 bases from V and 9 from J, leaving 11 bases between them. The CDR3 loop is CAISEVHLSSPLHF. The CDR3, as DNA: TGTGCCATCAGTGAGGTCCATTTATCTTCACCCCTCCACTTT.

The CDR3 coding sequence is TGTGCCAGCAGTTACCTGGACCGCCGGGGGCCCGACTACGAGCAGTACTTC. Translating it yields CASSYLDRRGPDYEQYF. The J gene is TRBJ2-7, the V gene TRBV6-2 or TRBV6-3; perhaps D is TRBD1 or TRBD2 (6 bases each). Germline lookup yields CDR1 MNHEY and CDR2 SVGEGT. This CDR3 is built from 17 residues. V dropped 2 bases and J dropped 3 bases, with 20 bases sitting between them.

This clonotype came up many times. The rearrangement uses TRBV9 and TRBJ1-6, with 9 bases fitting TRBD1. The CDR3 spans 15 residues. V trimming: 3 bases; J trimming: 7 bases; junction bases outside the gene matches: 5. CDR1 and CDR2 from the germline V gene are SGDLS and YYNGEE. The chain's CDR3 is CASSGSGTGNSPLHF. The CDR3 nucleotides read TGTGCCAGCAGCGGATCCGGGACAGGGAATTCACCCCTCCACTTT.

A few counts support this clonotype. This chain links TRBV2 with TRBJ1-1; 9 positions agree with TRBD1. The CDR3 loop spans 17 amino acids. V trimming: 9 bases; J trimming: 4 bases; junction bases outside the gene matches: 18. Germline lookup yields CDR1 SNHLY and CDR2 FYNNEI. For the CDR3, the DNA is TGTGCCAGGGCCTCAGGACAGGGGCTTATGAAGATCACTGAAGCTTTCTTT. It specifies CARASGQGLMKITEAFF.

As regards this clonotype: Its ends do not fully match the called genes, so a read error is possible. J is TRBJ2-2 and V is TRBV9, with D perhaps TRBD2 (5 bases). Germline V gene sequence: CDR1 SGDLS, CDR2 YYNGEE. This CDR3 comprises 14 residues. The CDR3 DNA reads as TGTGCCAACAGCGGACTTACTAACACCGGGGAGCTGTTTTTT. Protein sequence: CANSGLTNTGELFF. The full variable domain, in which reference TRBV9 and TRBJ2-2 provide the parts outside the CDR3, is DSGVTQTPKHLITATGQRVTLRCSPRSGDLSVYWYQQSLDQGLQFLIQYYNGEERAKGNILERFSAQQFPDLHSELNLSSLELGDSALYFCANSGLTNTGELFFGEGSRLTVL.

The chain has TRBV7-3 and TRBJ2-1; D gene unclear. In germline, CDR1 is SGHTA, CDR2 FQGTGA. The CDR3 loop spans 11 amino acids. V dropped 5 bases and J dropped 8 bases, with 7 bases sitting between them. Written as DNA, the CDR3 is TGTGCCAGCAGCAACGGAGATGAGCAGTTCTTC. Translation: CASSNGDEQFF.

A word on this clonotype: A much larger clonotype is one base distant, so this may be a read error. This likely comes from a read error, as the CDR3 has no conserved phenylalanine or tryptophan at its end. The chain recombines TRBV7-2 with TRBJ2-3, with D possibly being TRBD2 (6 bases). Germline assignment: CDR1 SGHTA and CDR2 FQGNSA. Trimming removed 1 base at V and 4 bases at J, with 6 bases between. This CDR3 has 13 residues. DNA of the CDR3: TGTGCCAGCAGCTTAGGGGGGGCAGATACGCAGTATCTT. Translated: CASSLGGADTQYL.

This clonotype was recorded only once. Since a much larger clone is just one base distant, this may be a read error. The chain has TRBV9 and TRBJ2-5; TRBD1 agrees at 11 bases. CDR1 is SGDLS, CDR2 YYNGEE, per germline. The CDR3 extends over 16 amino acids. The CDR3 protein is CDSSPRDRGSGKTQYF. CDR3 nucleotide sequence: TGTGACAGCTCACCTCGGGACAGGGGGTCGGGGAAGACCCAGTACTTC.

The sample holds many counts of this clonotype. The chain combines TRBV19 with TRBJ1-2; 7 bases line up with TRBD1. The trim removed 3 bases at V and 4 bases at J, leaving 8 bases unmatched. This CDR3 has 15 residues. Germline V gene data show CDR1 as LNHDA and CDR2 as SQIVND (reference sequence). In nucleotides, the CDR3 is TGTGCCAGTAGTATGGGACAGATAGTATCCTATGGCTACACCTTC. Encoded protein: CASSMGQIVSYGYTF.

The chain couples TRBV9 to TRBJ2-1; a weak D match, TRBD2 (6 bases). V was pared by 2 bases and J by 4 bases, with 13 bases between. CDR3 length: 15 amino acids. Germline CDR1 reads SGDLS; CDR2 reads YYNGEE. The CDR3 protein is CASSVFGGSYNEQFF. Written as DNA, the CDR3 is TGTGCCAGCAGCGTCTTCGGGGGATCTTACAATGAGCAGTTCTTC.

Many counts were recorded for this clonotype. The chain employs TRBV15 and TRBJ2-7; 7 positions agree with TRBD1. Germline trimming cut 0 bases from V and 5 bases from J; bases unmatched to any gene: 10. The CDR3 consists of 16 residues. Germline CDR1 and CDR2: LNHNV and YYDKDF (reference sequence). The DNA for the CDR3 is TGTGCCACCAGCAGAGATATGACAGGGAAAAACCACGAGCAGTACTTC. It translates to CATSRDMTGKNHEQYF.